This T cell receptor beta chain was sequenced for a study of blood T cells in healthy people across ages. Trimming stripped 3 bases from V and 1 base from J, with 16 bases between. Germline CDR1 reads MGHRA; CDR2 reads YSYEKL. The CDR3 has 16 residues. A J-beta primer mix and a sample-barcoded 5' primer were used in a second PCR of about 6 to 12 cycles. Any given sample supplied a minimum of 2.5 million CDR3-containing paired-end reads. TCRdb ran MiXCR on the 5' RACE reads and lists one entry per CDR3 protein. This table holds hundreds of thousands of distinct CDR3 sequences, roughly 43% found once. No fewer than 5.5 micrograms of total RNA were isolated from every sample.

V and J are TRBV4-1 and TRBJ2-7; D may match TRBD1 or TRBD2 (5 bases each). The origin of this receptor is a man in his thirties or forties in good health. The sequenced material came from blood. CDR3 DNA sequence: TGCGCCAGCAGCCAGGATCGATTGGGGGTGTCCTACGAGCAGTACTTC. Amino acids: CASSQDRLGVSYEQYF.